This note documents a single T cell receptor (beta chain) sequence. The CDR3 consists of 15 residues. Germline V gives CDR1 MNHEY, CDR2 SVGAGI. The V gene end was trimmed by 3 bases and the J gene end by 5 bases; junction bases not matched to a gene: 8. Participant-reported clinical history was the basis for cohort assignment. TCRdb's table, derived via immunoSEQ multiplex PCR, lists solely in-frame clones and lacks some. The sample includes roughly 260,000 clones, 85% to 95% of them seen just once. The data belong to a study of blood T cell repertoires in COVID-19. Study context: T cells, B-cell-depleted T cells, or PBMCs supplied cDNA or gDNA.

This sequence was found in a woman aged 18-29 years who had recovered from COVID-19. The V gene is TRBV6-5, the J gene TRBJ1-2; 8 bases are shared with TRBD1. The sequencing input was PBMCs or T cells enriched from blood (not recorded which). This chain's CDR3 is CASSYGQGLTYGYTF. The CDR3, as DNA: TGTGCCAGCAGTTATGGACAGGGTCTTACTTATGGCTACACCTTC.